This TCR beta chain was sequenced for a study of shared clonotypes between healthy human individuals. Study results and caveats: Among non-shared clonotypes, generation probabilities were lower than among those shared by all four donors.

Deep was the level at which the assay was run. Sequencing was performed with immunoSEQ multiplex PCR; in TCRdb, only in-frame clones are kept and a portion is missing. The profile covers nearly 1 million clones, with 76% appearing a single time and about 1.5% taken by the ten largest. On this clone itself: Antigen unknown.

The length of the CDR3 is 14 residues. Germline assignment: CDR1 ENHRY and CDR2 SYGVKD. V was shortened by 0 bases and J by 5 bases, with 10 bases between the two germline ends. This rearrangement joins TRBV10-3 to TRBJ2-5; D call uncertain. The sequenced sample was memory CD4+ T cells sorted from blood. The subset was: CD45RA-negative fraction. This receptor was taken from a man aged 18 to 35 in good health. The CDR3 region is CAISESGFGETQYF. The DNA of the CDR3 is TGTGCCATCAGTGAGTCAGGGTTCGGGGAGACCCAGTACTTC.